The 17 T cell receptor beta chains given below trace back to one sample, sequenced in a study of long-term antiretroviral therapy in people with HIV. Researchers report immunoSEQ v3.0 was run at survey level. Sequencing used immunoSEQ multiplex PCR; TCRdb keeps in-frame clones, though not all of them. This table holds 20,000 to 25,000 clones, 65% to 90% found once. Sample: unsorted PBMCs, taken 0.1 years before starting antiretroviral therapy. These receptors came from a man aged 18 to 29 with HIV.

The V and J genes are TRBV9 and TRBJ2-7, with no clear D. The germline V gene encodes CDR1 SGDLS and CDR2 YYNGEE. The V gene lost 1 base and the J gene lost 1 base, with 6 bases spanning the gap. The CDR3 runs to 13 residues. In DNA form, the CDR3 reads TGTGCCAGCAGCGTATGGCCATCCTACGAGCAGTACTTC. The encoded protein is CASSVWPSYEQYF.

The J gene is TRBJ1-1, the V gene TRBV11-2; D might be TRBD1 (6 bases). Germline CDR1 is SGHAT and CDR2 is FQNNGV. Trimming cost V 5 bases and J 11 bases, with 18 bases left between them. The length of the CDR3 is 13 residues. As DNA, the CDR3 is TGTGCCAGCAGCCCTCAGGGGCTGGTCCGGGCTTTCTTT. Protein: CASSPQGLVRAFF.

The chain combines TRBV29-1 with TRBJ2-5, with 7 bases identical to TRBD1. The CDR3 has 13 residues. V lost 3 bases, J lost 3 bases, and 4 bases stayed unmatched. The germline V gene encodes CDR1 SQVTM and CDR2 ANQGSEA. The CDR3 is CSVEDRFKETQYF. In DNA, the CDR3 is TGCAGCGTTGAGGACAGGTTTAAAGAGACCCAGTACTTC.

The genes are TRBV21-1 and TRBJ2-5; the table's D call, TRBD2, has no DNA check behind it. TRBV21-1 is a documented pseudogene. This CDR3 comprises 15 residues. The CDR3 loop reads CASSKGQGGGETQYF. The CDR3 DNA reads TGTGCCAGCAGCAAAGGGCAGGGCGGGGGAGAGACCCAGTACTTC.

This chain links TRBV6-6 with TRBJ2-1, with a tentative D call TRBD2 (5 bases). The V gene's germline CDR1 is MNHNY and CDR2 SVGAGI (reference sequence). The CDR3 totals 14 residues. V lost 5 bases to trimming and J lost 7 bases, with 15 bases between them. CDR3: CASSSAGRGNEQFF. Here the CDR3 DNA reads TGTGCCAGCAGTAGCGCAGGCCGGGGTAATGAGCAGTTCTTC.

The chain combines TRBV19 with TRBJ2-7, with no clear D. CDR3 length: 15 residues. In germline, CDR1 is LNHDA, CDR2 SQIVND (reference sequence). The V gene lost 3 bases and the J gene lost 4 bases, with 16 bases spanning the gap. For the CDR3, the DNA is TGTGCCAGTAGTATTGGGCCATCAGAGTTGTACGAGCAGTACTTC. Translated: CASSIGPSELYEQYF.

This chain connects TRBV7-3 to TRBJ2-3; D is perhaps TRBD1 (5 bases). CDR1 and CDR2 (germline): SGHTA, FQGTGA. The germline V and J ends were trimmed by 5 bases and 7 bases, with 13 bases remaining between them. The CDR3 runs 13 residues. CDR3 residues: CASSLGVGNTQYF. CDR3 nucleotide sequence: TGTGCCAGCAGCCTAGGGGTGGGCAATACGCAGTATTTT.

The V and J genes are TRBV19 and TRBJ2-5; maybe TRBD2 (5 bases). The CDR3 runs 14 residues. With 6 bases removed from V and 5 bases from J, the gap between germline ends came to 16 bases. Per the germline V gene, CDR1 is LNHDA and CDR2 is SQIVND (reference sequence). CDR3 loop: CASRLGSSGETQYF. The CDR3, as DNA: TGTGCCAGTAGATTAGGGTCAAGCGGCGAGACCCAGTACTTC.

CDR3 sequence reads: CASRVLIAGGDNEQFF. The CDR3 coding sequence is TGCGCCAGCAGAGTGCTAATAGCGGGGGGGGACAATGAGCAGTTCTTC. This chain connects TRBV5-1 to TRBJ2-1; 11 positions agree with TRBD2. Per the germline V gene, CDR1 is SGHRS and CDR2 is YFSETQ. After removal of 5 bases from V and 5 bases from J, the junction contained 9 bases not matched to a gene. The CDR3 consists of 16 residues.

The chain combines TRBV18 with TRBJ1-2; 10 bases map to TRBD1. The CDR3 sequence is 15 residues long. Germline CDR1 KGHSH, CDR2 LQKENI. The trim removed 3 bases at V and 7 bases at J, leaving 8 bases unmatched. In nucleotides, the CDR3 is TGTGCCAGCTCACCGACCCGGGACAGGGGAAGTGGCTACACCTTC. It encodes CASSPTRDRGSGYTF.

The genes are TRBV28 and TRBJ2-1; 11 bases match TRBD2. The CDR3 contains 13 residues. Trimming removed 8 bases from V and 4 bases from J; junction bases left unmatched: 1. CDR1 and CDR2 (germline): MDHEN, SYDVKM. The CDR3 region has the DNA TGTGCCAGCGGGACTAGCGGTTACAATGAGCAGTTCTTC. Its translation is CASGTSGYNEQFF.

The gene calls are TRBV29-1 and TRBJ2-1; D is unresolved. There are 12 residues in the CDR3. The V end lost 7 bases, the J end lost 7 bases, and 14 bases lay between the germline ends. Germline V CDR1 and CDR2: SQVTM, ANQGSEA. The CDR3 is CSADKWQNEQFF. CDR3 nucleotides: TGCAGCGCGGATAAGTGGCAGAATGAGCAGTTCTTC.

The chain combines TRBV5-1 with TRBJ1-4, with 11 bases identical to TRBD1. CDR3 length: 15 residues. The V gene's germline CDR1 is SGHRS and CDR2 YFSETQ. Trimming removed 4 bases from V and 8 bases from J; junction bases left unmatched: 7. CDR3 region: CASSNRTGGGEKLFF. The CDR3 DNA follows: TGCGCCAGCAGCAACCGGACAGGGGGCGGGGAAAAACTGTTTTTT.

The V gene is TRBV30, the J gene TRBJ1-1; a weak D match, TRBD1 (5 bases). V was cut by 0 bases and J by 0 bases, with 11 bases left in between. The CDR3 is made up of 15 amino acids. CDR1 is GTSNPN and CDR2 is SVGIG in the germline V gene (reference sequence). The CDR3 reads CAWSVLGPLNTEAFF. The CDR3 DNA reads TGTGCCTGGAGTGTATTGGGACCCTTGAACACTGAAGCTTTCTTT.

CDR3 protein: CASSDTRDIINNQPQHF. For the CDR3, the DNA is TGTGCCAGCAGCGACACGAGGGACATTATTAACAATCAGCCCCAGCATTTT. This chain uses TRBV11-2 with TRBJ1-5, with D possibly TRBD1 on 6 matching bases. Per the germline V gene, CDR1 is SGHAT and CDR2 is FQNNGV. This CDR3 has 17 amino acids. The V end lost 5 bases, the J end lost 3 bases, and 20 bases lay between the germline ends.

V gene TRBV29-1 combines with J gene TRBJ2-5, with a possible D match to TRBD1 (6 bases). V dropped 1 base and J dropped 4 bases, with 10 bases sitting between them. This CDR3 has 13 residues. The germline V gene encodes CDR1 SQVTM and CDR2 ANQGSEA. The CDR3 sequence is CSVEVGRGETQYF. CDR3 nucleotides: TGCAGCGTTGAAGTGGGCAGGGGAGAGACCCAGTACTTC.

The CDR3 is CASKRVATNEKLFF. The DNA for the CDR3 is TGTGCCAGCAAAAGGGTTGCAACTAATGAAAAACTGTTTTTT. The V gene is TRBV6-5, the J gene TRBJ1-4; D unresolved. CDR1 and CDR2 from the germline V gene are MNHEY and SVGAGI. The V end lost 7 bases, the J end lost 0 bases, and 9 bases lay between the germline ends. The CDR3 covers 14 residues.